This T cell receptor beta chain was sequenced during a study of T cell responses to AZD1222 COVID-19 vaccine. General study results and limits: Rises in breadth and depth of Spike-specific TCRs came after two AZD1222 doses.

Measured with immunoSEQ multiplex PCR; TCRdb has only the in-frame clones, and not every one. The sample shows about 56,000 clones, approximately 85% of them seen only once. This clone was recorded only once. Antigen specificity is unknown. At one of its ends the junction is not consistent with the germline gene, which may arise from a read error. Per germline, CDR1 SQVTM and CDR2 ANQGSEA. The CDR3 length is 10 residues. The source of this sequence is an adult in good health. The chain employs TRBV29-1 and TRBJ2-5; no reliable D call. This sample comprised peripheral blood, obtained on day 0 of AZD1222 vaccination. The chain's CDR3 is CSVDTQVANF. The CDR3 bases are TGCAGCGTTGATACTCAGGTGGCTAACTTC.